The T cell receptor beta chain described here comes from a study of low-dose radiotherapy and immunotherapy resistance in tumors. This clonotype was seen many times. Time point denoted: before trial treatment. Both a constant-region primer and a V-primer adapter served to amplify TCRs across 15 to 20 PCR cycles. TCRdb re-analysed the reads in MiXCR, keeping a single row per CDR3 protein. The sample contains about 50,000 distinct CDR3 sequences, 10% to 15% of which appear only once. CDR1 is LGHNT, CDR2 FRNRAP, per germline. CDR3 size: 17 residues. V lost 4 bases, J lost 0 bases, and 18 bases lay in between.

Sequenced here: PBMCs, sampled before treatment. The sequence was obtained from a female donor with ovarian cancer. This chain joins TRBV12-5 and TRBJ2-5; tentative D call: TRBD1 (6 bases). The CDR3 coding sequence is TGTGCTAGTGGTTCCGACCGGTGGACAGTTAACCAAGAGACCCAGTACTTC. It yields the protein CASGSDRWTVNQETQYF.